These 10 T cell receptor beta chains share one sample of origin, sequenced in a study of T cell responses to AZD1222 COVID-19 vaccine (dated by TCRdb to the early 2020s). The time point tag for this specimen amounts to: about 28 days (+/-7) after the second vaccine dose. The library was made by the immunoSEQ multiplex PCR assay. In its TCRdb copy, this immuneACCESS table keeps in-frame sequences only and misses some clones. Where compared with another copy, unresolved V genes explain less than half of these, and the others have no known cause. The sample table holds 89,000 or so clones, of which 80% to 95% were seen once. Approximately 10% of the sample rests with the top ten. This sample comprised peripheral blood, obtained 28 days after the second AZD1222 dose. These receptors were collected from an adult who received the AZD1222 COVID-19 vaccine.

The CDR3 spells CASSLDGTQRTQYF. The CDR3, as DNA: TGTGCCAGCAGCTTAGACGGGACCCAGAGGACCCAGTACTTC. This sequence joins TRBV11-2 and TRBJ2-5; either TRBD1 or TRBD2 may supply D (5 bases each). This CDR3 comprises 14 residues. Deletions cut 0 bases from V and 7 bases from J, with 12 bases between. Per the germline V gene, CDR1 is SGHAT and CDR2 is FQNNGV.

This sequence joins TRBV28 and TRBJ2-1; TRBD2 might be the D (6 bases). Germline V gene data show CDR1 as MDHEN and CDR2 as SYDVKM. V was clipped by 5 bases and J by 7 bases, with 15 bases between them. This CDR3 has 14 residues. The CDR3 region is CASSRDFWGNEQFF. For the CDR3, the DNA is TGTGCCAGCAGTCGGGACTTTTGGGGGAATGAGCAGTTCTTC. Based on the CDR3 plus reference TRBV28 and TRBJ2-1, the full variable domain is DVKVTQSSRYLVKRTGEKVFLECVQDMDHENMFWYRQDPGLGLRLIYFSYDVKMKEKGDIPEGYSVSREKKERFSLILESASTNQTSMYLCASSRDFWGNEQFFGPGTRLTVL.

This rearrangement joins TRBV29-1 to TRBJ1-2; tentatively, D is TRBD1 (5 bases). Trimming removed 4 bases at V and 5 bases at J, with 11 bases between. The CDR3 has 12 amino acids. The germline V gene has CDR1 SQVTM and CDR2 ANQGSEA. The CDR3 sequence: CSVGGDGYGYTF. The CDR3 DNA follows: TGCAGCGTTGGGGGCGACGGATATGGCTACACCTTC.

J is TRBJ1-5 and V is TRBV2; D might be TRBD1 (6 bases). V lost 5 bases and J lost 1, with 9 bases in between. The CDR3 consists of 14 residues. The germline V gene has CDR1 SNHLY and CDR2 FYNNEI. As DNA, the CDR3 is TGTGCCAGCAGTACGGACAGCAGCAATCAGCCCCAGCATTTT. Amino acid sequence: CASSTDSSNQPQHF.

The CDR3 sequence is CASTPGPSGNTIYF. The CDR3 coding sequence is TGTGCCAGCACTCCGGGGCCCTCTGGAAACACCATATATTTT. The rearrangement uses TRBV7-6 and TRBJ1-3, with TRBD1 as a possible D gene (5 bases). V was clipped by 7 bases and J by 0 bases, with 10 bases between them. The germline CDR1 and CDR2 sequences are SGHVS and FNYEAQ. The CDR3 has 14 amino acids.

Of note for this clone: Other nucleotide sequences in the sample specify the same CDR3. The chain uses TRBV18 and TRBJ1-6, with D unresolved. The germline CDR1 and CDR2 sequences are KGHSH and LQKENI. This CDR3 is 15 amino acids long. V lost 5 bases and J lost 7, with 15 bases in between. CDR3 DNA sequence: TGTGCCAGCTCATTGTCCGGCCCCATCAATTCACCCCTCCACTTT. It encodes CASSLSGPINSPLHF. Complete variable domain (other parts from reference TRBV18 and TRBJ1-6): NAGVMQNPRHLVRRRGQEARLRCSPMKGHSHVYWYRQLPEEGLKFMVYLQKENIIDESGMPKERFSAEFPKEGPSILRIQQVVRGDSAAYFCASSLSGPINSPLHFGNGTRLTVT.

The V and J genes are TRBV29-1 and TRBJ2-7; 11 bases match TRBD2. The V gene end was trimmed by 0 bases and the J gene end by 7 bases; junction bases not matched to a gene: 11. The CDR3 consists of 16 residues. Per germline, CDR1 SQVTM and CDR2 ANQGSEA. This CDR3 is CSVEEGKGLAGGEQYF. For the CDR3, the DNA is TGCAGCGTTGAAGAGGGGAAAGGACTAGCGGGTGGAGAGCAGTACTTC.

The CDR3 nucleotides read TGTGCCAGCAGCCGCGGACAGGGGGAGGGAGATACGCAGTATTTT. It specifies CASSRGQGEGDTQYF. The rearrangement links TRBV11-3 to TRBJ2-3; 10 bases are shared with TRBD1. Germline CDR1 SGHNT, CDR2 YENEEA. The trim removed 5 bases at V and 5 bases at J, leaving 7 bases unmatched. The CDR3 is 15 residues long.

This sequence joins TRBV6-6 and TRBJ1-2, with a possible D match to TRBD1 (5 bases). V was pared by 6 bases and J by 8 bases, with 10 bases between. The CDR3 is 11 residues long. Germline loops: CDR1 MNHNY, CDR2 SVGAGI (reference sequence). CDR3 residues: CASRREGGYTF. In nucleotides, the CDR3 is TGTGCCAGCAGGCGAGAGGGGGGCTACACCTTC.

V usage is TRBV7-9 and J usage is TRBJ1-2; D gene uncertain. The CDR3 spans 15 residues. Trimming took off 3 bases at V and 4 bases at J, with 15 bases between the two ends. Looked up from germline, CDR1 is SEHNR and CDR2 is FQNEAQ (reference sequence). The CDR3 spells CASSFDDPFVYGYTF. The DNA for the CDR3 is TGTGCCAGCAGCTTCGACGACCCGTTCGTCTATGGCTACACCTTC.